One TCR beta chain is described in this entry. Sequenced by immunoSEQ multiplex PCR; TCRdb stores in-frame clones only, minus some. The sample includes about 420,000 clones, about 87% of them seen just once. The Seattle patients, enrolled during active infection, were followed longitudinally. V gave up 4 bases and J gave up 7 bases, with 22 bases separating them. CDR1 is MNHEY, CDR2 SVGEGT, per germline. The CDR3 spans 16 residues. This sample stems from a study of blood T cell repertoires in COVID-19. Across the whole study: Spain, Italy and the United States supplied samples that represented acute and convalescent COVID-19.

The chain is built from TRBV6-2 or TRBV6-3 and TRBJ2-5, with D maybe TRBD2 (6 bases). Input material: peripheral blood. The receptor was derived from a man between 18 and 35 years old with COVID-19, enrolled during active disease. CDR3 sequence reads: CASSFAGLGRRGTQYF. The CDR3 region has the DNA TGTGCCAGCAGTTTTGCCGGGCTAGGGAGGAGAGGGACCCAGTACTTC.